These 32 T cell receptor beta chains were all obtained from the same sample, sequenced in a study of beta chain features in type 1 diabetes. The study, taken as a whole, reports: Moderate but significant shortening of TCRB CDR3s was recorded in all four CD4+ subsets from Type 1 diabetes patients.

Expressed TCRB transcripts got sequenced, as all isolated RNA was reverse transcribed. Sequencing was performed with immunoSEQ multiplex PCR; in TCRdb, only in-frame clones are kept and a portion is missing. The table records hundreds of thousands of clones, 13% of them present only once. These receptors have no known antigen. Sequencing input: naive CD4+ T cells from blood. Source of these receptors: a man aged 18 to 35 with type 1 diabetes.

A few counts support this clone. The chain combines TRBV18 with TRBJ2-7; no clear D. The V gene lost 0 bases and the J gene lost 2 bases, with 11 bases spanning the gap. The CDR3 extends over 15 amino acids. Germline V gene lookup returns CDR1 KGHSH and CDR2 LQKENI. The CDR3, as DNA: TGTGCCAGCTCACCACCGGTTTCCGGAACCTACGAGCAGTACTTC. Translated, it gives CASSPPVSGTYEQYF.

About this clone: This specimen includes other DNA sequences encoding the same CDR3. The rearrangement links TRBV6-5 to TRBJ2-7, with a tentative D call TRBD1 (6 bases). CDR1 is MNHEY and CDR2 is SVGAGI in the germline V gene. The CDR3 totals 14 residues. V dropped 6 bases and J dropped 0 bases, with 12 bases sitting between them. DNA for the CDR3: TGTGCCAGCAGCCGGACAGCGTCCTCCTACGAGCAGTACTTC. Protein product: CASSRTASSYEQYF.

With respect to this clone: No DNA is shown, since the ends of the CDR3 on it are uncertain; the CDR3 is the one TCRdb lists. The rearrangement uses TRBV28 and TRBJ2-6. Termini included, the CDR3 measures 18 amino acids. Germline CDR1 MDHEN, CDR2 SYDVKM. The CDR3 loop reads CASSLSLRPGTGANVLTF.

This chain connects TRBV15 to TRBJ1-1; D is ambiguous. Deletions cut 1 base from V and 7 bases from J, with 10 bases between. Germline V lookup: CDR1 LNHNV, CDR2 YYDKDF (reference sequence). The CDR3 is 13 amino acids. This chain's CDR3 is CATSRGGGSEAFF. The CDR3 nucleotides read TGTGCCACCAGCAGAGGAGGAGGAAGTGAAGCTTTCTTT.

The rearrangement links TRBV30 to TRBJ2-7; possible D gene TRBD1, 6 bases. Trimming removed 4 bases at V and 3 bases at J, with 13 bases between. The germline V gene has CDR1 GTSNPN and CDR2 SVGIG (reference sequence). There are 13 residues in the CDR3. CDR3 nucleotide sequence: TGTGCCTGGAACACAGGGATCCGCTACGAGCAGTACTTC. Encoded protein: CAWNTGIRYEQYF.

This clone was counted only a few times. CDR3 in amino acids: CASSQTGVYEQYF. The CDR3 bases are TGTGCCAGCAGCCAAACAGGGGTATACGAGCAGTACTTC. V is TRBV14 and J is TRBJ2-7; TRBD1 matches 7 bases. The CDR3 has 13 amino acids. Germline assignment: CDR1 SGHDN and CDR2 FVKESK. V shed 2 bases and J 4 bases; nucleotides not matched to a gene: 2.

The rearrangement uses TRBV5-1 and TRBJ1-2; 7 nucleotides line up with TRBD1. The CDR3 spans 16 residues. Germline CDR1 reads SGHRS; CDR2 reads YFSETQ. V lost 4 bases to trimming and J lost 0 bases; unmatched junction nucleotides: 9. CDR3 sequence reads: CASSTGDSLTNYGYTF. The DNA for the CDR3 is TGCGCCAGCAGCACTGGGGACAGCCTGACTAACTATGGCTACACCTTC.

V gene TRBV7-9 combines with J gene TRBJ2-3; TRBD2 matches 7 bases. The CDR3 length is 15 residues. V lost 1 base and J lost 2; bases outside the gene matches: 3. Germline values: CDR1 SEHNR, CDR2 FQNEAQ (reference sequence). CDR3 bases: TGTGCCAGCAGCTTAGGCGGGGGAGTCACAGATACGCAGTATTTT. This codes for CASSLGGGVTDTQYF.

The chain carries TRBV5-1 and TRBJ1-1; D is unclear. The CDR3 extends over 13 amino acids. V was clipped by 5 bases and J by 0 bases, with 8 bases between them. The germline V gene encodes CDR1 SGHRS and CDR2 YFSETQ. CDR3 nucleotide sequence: TGCGCCAGCAGTGGACCGGTGAACACTGAAGCTTTCTTT. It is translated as CASSGPVNTEAFF.

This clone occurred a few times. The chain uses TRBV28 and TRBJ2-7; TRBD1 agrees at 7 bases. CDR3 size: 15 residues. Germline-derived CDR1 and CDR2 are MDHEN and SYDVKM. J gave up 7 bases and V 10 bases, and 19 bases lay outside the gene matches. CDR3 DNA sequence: TGTGCCACCCTACGCTCTGACAGGGCCAGTGGGGAGCAGTACTTC. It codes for CATLRSDRASGEQYF.

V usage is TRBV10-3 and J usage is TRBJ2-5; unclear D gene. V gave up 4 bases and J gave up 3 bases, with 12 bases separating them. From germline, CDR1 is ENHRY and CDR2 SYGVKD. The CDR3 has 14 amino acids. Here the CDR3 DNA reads TGTGCCATCAGTGCGAGTTCAGGAGAAGAGACCCAGTACTTC. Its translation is CAISASSGEETQYF.

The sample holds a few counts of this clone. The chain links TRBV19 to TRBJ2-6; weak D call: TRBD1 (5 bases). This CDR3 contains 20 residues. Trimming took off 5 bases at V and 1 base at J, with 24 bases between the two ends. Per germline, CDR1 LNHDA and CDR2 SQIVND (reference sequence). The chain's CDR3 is CASSLEGDSHLGSGANVLTF. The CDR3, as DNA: TGTGCCAGTAGTCTCGAAGGGGATTCCCACCTGGGATCTGGGGCCAACGTCCTGACTTTC.

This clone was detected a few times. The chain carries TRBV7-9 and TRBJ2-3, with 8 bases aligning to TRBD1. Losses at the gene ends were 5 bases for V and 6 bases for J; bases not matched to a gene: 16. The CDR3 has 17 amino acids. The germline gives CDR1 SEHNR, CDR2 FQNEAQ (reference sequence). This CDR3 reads CASSGGRDRRGVDTQYF. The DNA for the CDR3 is TGTGCCAGCAGCGGGGGCCGGGACAGGAGGGGCGTGGATACGCAGTATTTT.

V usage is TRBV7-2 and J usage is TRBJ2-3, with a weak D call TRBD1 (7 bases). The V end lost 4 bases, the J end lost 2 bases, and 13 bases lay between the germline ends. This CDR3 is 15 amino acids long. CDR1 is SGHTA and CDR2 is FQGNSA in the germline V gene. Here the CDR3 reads CASSSGGLVTDTQYF. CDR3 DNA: TGTGCCAGCAGCTCAGGGGGGCTCGTCACAGATACGCAGTATTTT.

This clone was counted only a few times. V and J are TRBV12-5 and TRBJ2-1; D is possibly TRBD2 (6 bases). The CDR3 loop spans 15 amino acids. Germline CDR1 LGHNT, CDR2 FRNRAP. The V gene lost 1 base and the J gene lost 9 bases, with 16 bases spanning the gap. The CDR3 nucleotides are TGTGCTAGTGGTTTGGGGGGACTCACCTTTGGTGAGCAGTTCTTC. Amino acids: CASGLGGLTFGEQFF.

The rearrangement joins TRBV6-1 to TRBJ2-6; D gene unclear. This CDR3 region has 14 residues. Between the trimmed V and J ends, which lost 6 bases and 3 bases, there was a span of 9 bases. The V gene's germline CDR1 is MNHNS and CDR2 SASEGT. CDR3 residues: CASSPSGGANVLTF. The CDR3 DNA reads TGTGCCAGCAGCCCCTCGGGTGGGGCCAACGTCCTGACTTTC.

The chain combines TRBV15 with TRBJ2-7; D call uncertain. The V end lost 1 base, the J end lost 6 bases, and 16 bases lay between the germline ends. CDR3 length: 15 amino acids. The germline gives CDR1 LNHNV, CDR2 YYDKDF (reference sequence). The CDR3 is CATSRVGSFSGEQYF. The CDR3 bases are TGTGCCACCAGCAGAGTAGGAAGTTTTTCGGGCGAGCAGTACTTC.

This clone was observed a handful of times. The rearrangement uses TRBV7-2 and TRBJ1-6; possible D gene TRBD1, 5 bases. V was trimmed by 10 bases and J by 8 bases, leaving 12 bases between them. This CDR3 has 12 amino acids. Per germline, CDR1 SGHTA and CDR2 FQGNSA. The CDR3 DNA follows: TGTGCCACCCGGGGGTACGATTCACCCCTCCACTTT. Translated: CATRGYDSPLHF.

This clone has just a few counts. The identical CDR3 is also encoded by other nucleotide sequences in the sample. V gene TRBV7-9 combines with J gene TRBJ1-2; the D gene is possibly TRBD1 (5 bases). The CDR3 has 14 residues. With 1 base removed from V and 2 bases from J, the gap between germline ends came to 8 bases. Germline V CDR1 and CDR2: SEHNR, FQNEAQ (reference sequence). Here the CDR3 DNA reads TGTGCCAGCAGCTTAGGCGACAGCAACTATGGCTACACCTTC. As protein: CASSLGDSNYGYTF. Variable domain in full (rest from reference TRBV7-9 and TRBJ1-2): DTGVSQNPRHKITKRGQNVTFRCDPISEHNRLYWYRQTLGQGPEFLTYFQNEAQLEKSRLLSDRFSAERPKGSFSTLEIQRTEQGDSAMYLCASSLGDSNYGYTFGSGTRLTVV.

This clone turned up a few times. This CDR3 reads CASAQGPGANVLTF. As DNA, the CDR3 is TGTGCCAGCGCTCAGGGTCCCGGGGCCAACGTCCTGACTTTC. The chain uses TRBV28 and TRBJ2-6, with a possible D match to TRBD1 (5 bases). The CDR3 totals 14 residues. V shed 8 bases and J shed 4 bases, with 12 bases lying between them. Germline V lookup: CDR1 MDHEN, CDR2 SYDVKM.

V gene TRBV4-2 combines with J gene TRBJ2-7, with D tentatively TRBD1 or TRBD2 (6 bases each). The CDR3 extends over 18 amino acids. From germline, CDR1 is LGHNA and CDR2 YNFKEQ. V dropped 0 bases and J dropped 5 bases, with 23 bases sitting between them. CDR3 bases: TGTGCCAGCAGCCAAGACTCTCACAGGGTCCCGGGGGTCCACGAGCAGTACTTC. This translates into CASSQDSHRVPGVHEQYF.

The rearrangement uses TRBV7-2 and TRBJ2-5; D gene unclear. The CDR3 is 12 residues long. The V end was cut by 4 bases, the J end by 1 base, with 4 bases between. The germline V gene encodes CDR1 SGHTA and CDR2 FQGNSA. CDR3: CASSSLQETQYF. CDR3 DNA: TGTGCCAGCAGCTCTCTCCAAGAGACCCAGTACTTC.

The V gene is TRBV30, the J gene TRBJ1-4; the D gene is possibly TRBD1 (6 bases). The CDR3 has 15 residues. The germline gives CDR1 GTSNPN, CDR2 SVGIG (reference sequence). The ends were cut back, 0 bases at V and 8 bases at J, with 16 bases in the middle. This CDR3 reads CAWSVPGPTGEKLFF. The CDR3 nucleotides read TGTGCCTGGAGTGTTCCGGGCCCCACAGGGGAAAAACTGTTTTTT.

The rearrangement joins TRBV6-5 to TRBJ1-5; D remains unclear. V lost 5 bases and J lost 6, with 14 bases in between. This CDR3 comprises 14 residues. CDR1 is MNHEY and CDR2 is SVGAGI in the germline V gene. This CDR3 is CASSARAEPQPQHF. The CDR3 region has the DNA TGTGCCAGCAGTGCAAGGGCAGAACCTCAGCCCCAGCATTTT.

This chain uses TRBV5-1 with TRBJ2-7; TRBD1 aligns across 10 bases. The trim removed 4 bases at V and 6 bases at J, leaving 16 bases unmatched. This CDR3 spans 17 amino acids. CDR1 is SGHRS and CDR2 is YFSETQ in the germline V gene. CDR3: CASSPLVMGQGTSEQYF. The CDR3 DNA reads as TGCGCCAGCAGCCCGCTGGTTATGGGACAGGGGACCTCCGAGCAGTACTTC.

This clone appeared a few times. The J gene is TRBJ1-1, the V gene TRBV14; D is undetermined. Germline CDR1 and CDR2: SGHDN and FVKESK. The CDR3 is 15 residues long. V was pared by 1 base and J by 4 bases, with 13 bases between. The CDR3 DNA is TGTGCCAGCAGCCAAGTCTATGGGAGTCGCACTGAAGCTTTCTTT. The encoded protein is CASSQVYGSRTEAFF.

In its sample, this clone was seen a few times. CDR3 protein: CASSQESGQGEKLFF. CDR3 DNA: TGTGCCAGCAGCCAAGAGTCAGGGCAAGGTGAAAAACTGTTTTTT. The J gene is TRBJ1-4, the V gene TRBV4-2; TRBD1 is a possible D gene (5 bases). The germline V and J ends were trimmed by 0 bases and 7 bases, with 12 bases remaining between them. From germline, CDR1 is LGHNA and CDR2 YNFKEQ. This CDR3 spans 15 amino acids.

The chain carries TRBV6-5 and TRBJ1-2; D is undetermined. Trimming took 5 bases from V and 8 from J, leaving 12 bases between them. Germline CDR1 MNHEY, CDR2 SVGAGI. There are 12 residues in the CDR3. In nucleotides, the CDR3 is TGTGCCAGCAGTGGGCCGTACGAAGGCTACACCTTC. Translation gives CASSGPYEGYTF.

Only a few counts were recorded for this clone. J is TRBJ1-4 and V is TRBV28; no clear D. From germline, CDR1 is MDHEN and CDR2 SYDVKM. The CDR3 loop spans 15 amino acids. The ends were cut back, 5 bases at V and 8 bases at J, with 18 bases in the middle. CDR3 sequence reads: CASSAPGRASEKLFF. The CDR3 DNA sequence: TGTGCCAGCAGTGCACCCGGTCGGGCATCGGAAAAACTGTTTTTT.

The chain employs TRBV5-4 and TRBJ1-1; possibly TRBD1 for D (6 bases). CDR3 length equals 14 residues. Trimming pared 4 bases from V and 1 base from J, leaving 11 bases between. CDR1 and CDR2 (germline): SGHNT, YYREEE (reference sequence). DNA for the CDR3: TGTGCCAGCAGCCCGGACAGCTCGAACACTGAAGCTTTCTTT. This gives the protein CASSPDSSNTEAFF.

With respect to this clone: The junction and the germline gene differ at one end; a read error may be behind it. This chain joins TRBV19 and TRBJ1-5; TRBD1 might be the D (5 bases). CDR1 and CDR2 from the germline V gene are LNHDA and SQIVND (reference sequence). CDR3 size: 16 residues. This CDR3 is CATRSADRDSDQPQHF. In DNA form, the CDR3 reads TGTGCCACCAGGAGCGCCGACAGAGATAGCGATCAGCCCCAGCATTTT. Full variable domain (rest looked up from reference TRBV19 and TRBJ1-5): DGGITQSPKYLFRKEGQNVTLSCEQNLNHDAMYWYRQDPGQGLRLIYYSQIVNDFQKGDIAEGYSVSREKKESFPLTVTSAQKNPTAFYLCATRSADRDSDQPQHFGDGTRLSIL.

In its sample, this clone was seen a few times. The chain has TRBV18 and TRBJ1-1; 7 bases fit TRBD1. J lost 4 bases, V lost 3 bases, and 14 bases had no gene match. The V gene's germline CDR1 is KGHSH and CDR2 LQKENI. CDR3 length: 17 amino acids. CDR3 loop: CASSPRGQGEVGTEAFF. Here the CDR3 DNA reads TGTGCCAGCTCACCCCGCGGGCAGGGGGAAGTGGGCACTGAAGCTTTCTTT.